The 17 T cell receptor beta chains reported below all come from one sample, sequenced in a study of T-cell reconstitution after alpha-beta-depleted transplantation in children. For TCRbeta, the library was prepared with unique molecular identifiers. TCRdb re-derived calls from the PCR reads in MiXCR, one entry per CDR3 protein. Of hundreds of thousands of distinct CDR3 sequences listed, roughly 15% are singletons. The sample in question was PBMCs from the stem cell graft donor, obtained from the stem cell graft. Receptors originate from a human donor who donated a stem cell graft to a child with acute myeloid leukemia.

This clonotype was observed once. A much bigger clone sits one base away, suggesting this may be a read error. The V gene is TRBV6-2 or TRBV6-3, the J gene TRBJ2-2; D ambiguous. CDR3 length equals 11 residues. V lost 1 base and J 7 bases, leaving 1 base between the germline ends. Germline lookup yields CDR1 MNHEY and CDR2 SVGEGT. The CDR3 coding sequence is TGTGCCAGCAGTTACTACGGGGAGCTGTTTTTT. As protein: CASSYYGELFF.

This clonotype came up many times. This chain uses TRBV20-1 with TRBJ2-7; D possibly corresponds to TRBD1 (6 bases). CDR1 DFQATT and CDR2 SNEGSKA come from the germline V gene (reference sequence). There are 14 residues in the CDR3. The V end was cut by 4 bases, the J end by 0 bases, with 13 bases between. The CDR3 bases are TGCAGTGCTACCCCCGGACAGTTCTCCTACGAGCAGTACTTC. Encoded protein: CSATPGQFSYEQYF.

The chain links TRBV5-1 to TRBJ2-6, with D perhaps matching TRBD2 (6 bases). The germline V and J ends were trimmed by 6 bases and 1 base, with 11 bases remaining between them. The germline V gene has CDR1 SGHRS and CDR2 YFSETQ. The length of the CDR3 is 15 residues. Here the CDR3 DNA reads TGCGCCAGCACCGGGGAGGTATCTGGGGCCAACGTCCTGACTTTC. Its protein is CASTGEVSGANVLTF.

Only a few counts were recorded for this clonotype. The chain recombines TRBV5-1 with TRBJ2-5; 7 nucleotides match TRBD1. The V gene's germline CDR1 is SGHRS and CDR2 YFSETQ. There are 14 residues in the CDR3. J was trimmed by 3 bases and V by 4 bases; bases with no gene match: 6. In DNA, the CDR3 is TGCGCCAGCAGCGTCACAGGGGAGAAAGAGACCCAGTACTTC. Protein product: CASSVTGEKETQYF.

The chain is built from TRBV4-3 and TRBJ2-3; 10 bases are shared with TRBD1. CDR1 and CDR2 (germline): LGHNA, YSLEER. The CDR3 has 15 residues. J lost 4 bases, V lost 3 bases, and 4 bases had no gene match. CDR3 sequence reads: CASSQRQGASDTQYF. The CDR3 DNA sequence: TGCGCCAGCAGCCAGCGACAGGGGGCATCAGATACGCAGTATTTT.

There are many counts of this clonotype. The V and J genes are TRBV7-8 and TRBJ1-1, with D maybe TRBD1 (6 bases). The CDR3 is 13 residues long. V was trimmed by 5 bases and J by 5 bases, leaving 12 bases between them. Looked up from germline, CDR1 is SGHVS and CDR2 is FQNEAQ. The CDR3 DNA is TGTGCCAGCAGCGCCCGGACAGCAACTGAAGCTTTCTTT. This codes for CASSARTATEAFF.

This clonotype was counted at least ten times. The J gene is TRBJ2-7, the V gene TRBV12-3 or TRBV12-4, with 7 bases fitting TRBD1. The V segment lost 3 bases and the J segment 0 bases; nucleotides outside the gene matches: 8. The CDR3 loop spans 16 amino acids. The CDR3 DNA follows: TGTGCCAGCAGTTTTCGGCAGGGGGTAGTCTCCTACGAGCAGTACTTC. This encodes CASSFRQGVVSYEQYF.

This clonotype occurred a few times. V and J are TRBV4-2 and TRBJ1-5; TRBD1 agrees at 7 bases. Germline V lookup: CDR1 LGHNA, CDR2 YNFKEQ. The V and J ends lost 1 base and 3 bases, in that order; junction bases with no gene match: 6. The CDR3 contains 16 residues. The CDR3 loop is CASSQAVQGYNQPQHF. CDR3 DNA: TGTGCCAGCAGCCAAGCGGTACAGGGGTACAATCAGCCCCAGCATTTT.

The chain is built from TRBV6-5 and TRBJ2-3; possible D gene TRBD2, 6 bases. CDR3 size: 15 residues. V gave up 7 bases and J gave up 3 bases, with 17 bases separating them. Germline-derived CDR1 and CDR2 are MNHEY and SVGAGI. The chain's CDR3 is CASILERAATDTQYF. The CDR3 DNA reads TGTGCCAGCATACTCGAGCGGGCCGCGACAGATACGCAGTATTTT.

This clonotype appeared a few times. The rearrangement uses TRBV27 and TRBJ2-1; no firm D call. Germline CDR1 MNHEY, CDR2 SMNVEV (reference sequence). Trimming stripped 4 bases from V and 6 bases from J, with 10 bases between. This CDR3 is 13 amino acids long. The CDR3 bases are TGTGCCAGCAGTTCCCCGGATCTCAATGAGCAGTTCTTC. Amino acid sequence: CASSSPDLNEQFF.

Only a few counts were recorded for this clonotype. The chain employs TRBV11-2 and TRBJ2-1; the D gene could be TRBD1 or TRBD2 (6 bases each). This CDR3 spans 15 amino acids. CDR1 and CDR2 from the germline V gene are SGHAT and FQNNGV. Trimming shortened V by 5 bases and J by 9 bases, and 20 bases separated the two germline ends. CDR3 sequence reads: CASSAGGGPLSEQFF. Here the CDR3 DNA reads TGTGCCAGCAGCGCCGGAGGGGGGCCTTTGAGTGAGCAGTTCTTC.

V gene TRBV25-1 combines with J gene TRBJ1-6; the match to TRBD1 covers 8 bases. The junction had 9 bases not matched to a gene; V was cut back by 8 bases and J by 6 bases. The length of the CDR3 is 15 residues. From germline, CDR1 is MGHDK and CDR2 SYGVNS. DNA of the CDR3: TGTGCCAGCCAACGACAGGGGACGGGTAATTCACCCCTCCACTTT. Protein: CASQRQGTGNSPLHF. Complete variable domain (other parts from reference TRBV25-1 and TRBJ1-6): EADIYQTPRYLVIGTGKKITLECSQTMGHDKMYWYQQDPGMELHLIHYSYGVNSTEKGDLSSESTVSRIRTEHFPLTLESARPSHTSQYLCASQRQGTGNSPLHFGNGTRLTVT.

This clonotype has ten or more counts. The chain uses TRBV27 and TRBJ1-6, with no clear D. The CDR3 runs 12 residues. V lost 7 bases to trimming and J lost 5 bases, with 6 bases between them. The germline V gene encodes CDR1 MNHEY and CDR2 SMNVEV (reference sequence). The CDR3 spells CASTGNNSPLHF. DNA for the CDR3: TGTGCCAGCACCGGGAATAATTCACCCCTCCACTTT.

The chain recombines TRBV9 with TRBJ2-7; TRBD1 is a possible D gene (5 bases). Trimming pared 4 bases from V and 3 bases from J, leaving 14 bases between. The CDR3 has 14 amino acids. Germline V gene lookup returns CDR1 SGDLS and CDR2 YYNGEE. The CDR3 loop is CASSPRPGLYEQYF. The CDR3 region has the DNA TGTGCCAGCAGCCCGCGTCCAGGGCTCTACGAGCAGTACTTC.

Many counts were recorded for this clonotype. The chain carries TRBV20-1 and TRBJ2-3; maybe TRBD2 (6 bases). V shed 1 base and J shed 2 bases, with 16 bases lying between them. CDR1 and CDR2 from the germline V gene are DFQATT and SNEGSKA (reference sequence). The CDR3 spans 16 residues. The CDR3 DNA reads as TGCAGTGCTAGAGGCGGGGTGGTAGCGGTCACAGATACGCAGTATTTT. Protein product: CSARGGVVAVTDTQYF.

This clonotype turned up a few times. The genes are TRBV4-2 and TRBJ2-6, with 7 bases that match TRBD1. CDR3 length: 19 residues. J lost 3 bases, V lost 3 bases, and 14 bases had no gene match. CDR1 LGHNA and CDR2 YNFKEQ come from the germline V gene. The CDR3 nucleotides are TGTGCCAGCAGCCAGGACCTTTGGACAGGCGGATTTGGGGCCAACGTCCTGACTTTC. This translates into CASSQDLWTGGFGANVLTF.

This clonotype has only a few counts. This chain joins TRBV5-6 and TRBJ2-2; possibly TRBD2 for D (6 bases). The germline gives CDR1 SGHDT, CDR2 YYEEEE. CDR3 length equals 15 residues. V gave up 2 bases and J gave up 3 bases, with 11 bases separating them. The CDR3 sequence is CASSLGGGDTGELFF. CDR3 coding DNA: TGTGCCAGCAGCTTAGGTGGAGGGGACACCGGGGAGCTGTTTTTT.